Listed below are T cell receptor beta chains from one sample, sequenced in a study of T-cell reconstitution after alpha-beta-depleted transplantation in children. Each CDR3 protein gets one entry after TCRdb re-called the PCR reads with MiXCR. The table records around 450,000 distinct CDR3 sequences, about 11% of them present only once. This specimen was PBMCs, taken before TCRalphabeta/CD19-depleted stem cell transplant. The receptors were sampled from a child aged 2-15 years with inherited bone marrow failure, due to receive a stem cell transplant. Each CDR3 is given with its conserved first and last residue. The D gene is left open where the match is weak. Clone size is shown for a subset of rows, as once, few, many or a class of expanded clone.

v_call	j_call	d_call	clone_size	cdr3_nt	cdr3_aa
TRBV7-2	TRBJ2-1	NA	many	TGTGCCAGCAGCCTCCAACTAAGCTCCTACAATGAGCAGTTCTTC	CASSLQLSSYNEQFF
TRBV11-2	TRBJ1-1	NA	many	TGTGCCAGCAGCTTAGGACAGAGATCGTCTTTCTTT	CASSLGQRSSFF
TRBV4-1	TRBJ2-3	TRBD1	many	TGCGCCAGCAGCCAACATGGACAGGTCCAGGATACGCAGTATTTT	CASSQHGQVQDTQYF
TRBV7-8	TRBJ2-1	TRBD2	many	TGTGCCATCAGCTTAGCGGGGACTAAAAAATTAGACAATGAGCAGTTCTTC	CAISLAGTKKLDNEQFF
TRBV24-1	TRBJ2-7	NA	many	TGTGCCACCAGTGGACGGGCGGGCTACGAGCAGTACTTC	CATSGRAGYEQYF
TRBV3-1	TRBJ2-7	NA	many	TGTGCCAGCAGCCAAGGAGGGTCCGGGGCCTACGAGCAGTACTTC	CASSQGGSGAYEQYF
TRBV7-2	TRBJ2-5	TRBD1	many	TGTGCCAGCATCCCGGAGACAGGGTACCAAGAGACCCAGTACTTC	CASIPETGYQETQYF
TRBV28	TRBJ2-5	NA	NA	TGTGCCAGCAGTCGGGGGCGGAAAGGCCCAGAGACCCAGTACTTC	CASSRGRKGPETQYF
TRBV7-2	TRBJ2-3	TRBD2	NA	TGTGCCAGCAGCTGGGGACTAGCAAAGGATACGCAGTATTTT	CASSWGLAKDTQYF
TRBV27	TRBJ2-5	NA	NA	TGTGCCAGCAGCTCCCGGCTCAGGAGTACAGGGACCCAGTACTTC	CASSSRLRSTGTQYF
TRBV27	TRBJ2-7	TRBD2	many	TGTGCCAGCAGTGACGGGACTAGCGGCTACGAGCAGTACTTC	CASSDGTSGYEQYF
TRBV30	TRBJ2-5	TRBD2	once	TGTGCCTGGAGTGTACGTCTAGCGGGAGGGGAGACCCAGTACTTC	CAWSVRLAGGETQYF
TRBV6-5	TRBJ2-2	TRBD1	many	TGTGCCAGCGACAGGGCGAACACCGGGGAGCTGTTTTTT	CASDRANTGELFF
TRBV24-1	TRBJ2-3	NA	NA	TGTGCCACCAGTGATTTACTGAACAACGAGGATACGCAGTATTTT	CATSDLLNNEDTQYF
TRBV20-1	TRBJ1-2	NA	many	TGCAGTGCTGGACTGTACTATGGCTACACCTTC	CSAGLYYGYTF
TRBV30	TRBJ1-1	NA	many	TGTGCCTGGGGGACCCTCGCGTACACTGAAGCTTTCTTT	CAWGTLAYTEAFF
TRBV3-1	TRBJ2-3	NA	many	TGTGCCAGCAGCCAATCTTTTAGGGAGAGCGTCACAGATACGCAGTATTTT	CASSQSFRESVTDTQYF
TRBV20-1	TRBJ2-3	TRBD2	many	TGCAGTGCTAGGGACCGACTAGCGGCAAGCACAGATACGCAGTATTTT	CSARDRLAASTDTQYF